This T cell receptor beta chain was found in a study of T cells after yellow fever vaccination. This clonotype showed up many times. Its antigen is still unknown. In TCRdb, the 5' RACE reads were re-called with MiXCR into one record per CDR3 protein. The sample records some 220,000 distinct CDR3 sequences, roughly 3.3% being singletons. General study points: Reappearance after the booster was observed for most primary-vaccination clones (96% CD4, just over 85% CD8).

The clonotype was recovered from a man aged 18 to 30 who received the YFV17D yellow fever vaccine. Sequenced material: CD4+ T cells sorted from PBMCs, taken 10 days after the yellow fever booster vaccination.

CDR3 sequence (DNA): TGTGCCAGCAGTCCCGGGACAGGGATCTACGAGCAGTACTTC. Translation gives CASSPGTGIYEQYF. The chain has TRBV7-2 and TRBJ2-7; 9 bases agree with TRBD1. Germline V gives CDR1 SGHTA, CDR2 FQGNSA. This CDR3 is built from 14 residues. Trimming at V came to 6 bases and at J to 3 bases, leaving 6 bases not matched to a gene.